This entry lists 27 T cell receptor beta chains sequenced from one sample in a study of T cells in Graves' hyperthyroidism and ophthalmopathy. What was amplified from RNA transcripts were TCR beta CDR3 regions. A set of HTBI primers served as the primers for a first-round RT-PCR of the TCR CDR3. TCRdb re-analysed the multiplex PCR reads in MiXCR, keeping a single row per CDR3 protein. The sample lists about 37,000 distinct CDR3 sequences, about 50% occurring once. Sample: blood. These receptors were obtained from a man between 35 and 55 years old with Graves' ophthalmopathy.

The table lists this clonotype with many counts. The genes are TRBV5-1 and TRBJ1-1, with TRBD1 matching 8 bases. CDR3 length: 14 amino acids. Germline-derived CDR1 and CDR2 are SGHRS and YFSETQ. After removal of 4 bases from V and 5 bases from J, the junction contained 7 bases not matched to a gene. CDR3 coding DNA: TGCGCCAGCAGCCAACAGGGGGGGAGGACTGAAGCTTTCTTT. Amino acid sequence: CASSQQGGRTEAFF. The full variable domain, completed using reference TRBV5-1 and TRBJ1-1, is KAGVTQTPRYLIKTRGQQVTLSCSPISGHRSVSWYQQTPGQGLQFLFEYFSETQRNKGNFPGRFSGRQFSNSRSEMNVSTLELGDSALYLCASSQQGGRTEAFFGQGTRLTVV.

The V call is TRBV29-1, the J call TRBJ2-1; D uncertain. The germline V and J ends were trimmed by 6 bases and 9 bases, with 21 bases remaining between them. The CDR3 runs to 14 residues. Per germline, CDR1 SQVTM and CDR2 ANQGSEA. The CDR3 DNA reads TGCAGCGTCGGACCCGACTCCATGAACACTGAGCAGTTCTTC. It encodes CSVGPDSMNTEQFF.

This chain joins TRBV29-1 and TRBJ2-7; 9 nucleotides match TRBD1. The V and J ends lost 6 bases and 0 bases, in that order; junction bases with no gene match: 3. This CDR3 has 13 residues. CDR1 is SQVTM and CDR2 is ANQGSEA in the germline V gene. The CDR3 DNA sequence: TGCAGCGTCGACAGGGGGAACTCCTACGAGCAGTACTTC. Residues: CSVDRGNSYEQYF.

In this sample, this clonotype turned up many times. V is TRBV4-1 and J is TRBJ1-2, with D uncertain. V shed 1 base and J shed 5 bases, with 17 bases lying between them. The CDR3 spans 16 residues. CDR1 MGHRA and CDR2 YSYEKL come from the germline V gene. CDR3 DNA: TGCGCCAGCAGCCAAGGCCCACCAGCCAGACTATATGGCTACACCTTC. Residues: CASSQGPPARLYGYTF.

The CDR3 loop is CAISESTRHF. The CDR3 DNA reads as TGTGCCATCAGTGAGTCGACTCGGCATTTT. This sequence joins TRBV10-3 and TRBJ1-5; D ambiguous. CDR1 and CDR2 from the germline V gene are ENHRY and SYGVKD. With 0 bases removed from V and 15 bases from J, the gap between germline ends came to 6 bases. This CDR3 has 10 residues.

With regard to this clonotype: Since no conserved phenylalanine or tryptophan closes the CDR3, a read error is the likely cause. V is TRBV2 and J is TRBJ2-5; 12 bases agree with TRBD1. Germline CDR1 SNHLY, CDR2 FYNNEI. With V trimmed by 9 bases and J by 5 bases, 16 bases remained unmatched. This CDR3 has 17 amino acids. The CDR3 nucleotides are TGTGCCAGTAAAGGGTATTTCGGGACAGGGGGCGGGGAGACCCAGTACCTC. Its protein is CASKGYFGTGGGETQYL.

By its share, this clonotype is medium-sized. The chain employs TRBV20-1 and TRBJ1-5; 9 nucleotides line up with TRBD1. Germline V gene data show CDR1 as DFQATT and CDR2 as SNEGSKA (reference sequence). V was pared by 3 bases and J by 11 bases, with 11 bases of the junction left unmatched. This CDR3 has 14 amino acids. The CDR3 is CSASVGTGLRSQHF. For the CDR3, the DNA is TGCAGTGCTAGCGTTGGGACAGGGCTTCGGTCCCAGCATTTT.

To note about this clonotype: Its ends do not fully match the called genes, so a read error is possible. The J gene is TRBJ2-1, the V gene TRBV7-3, with D possibly being TRBD1 or TRBD2 (5 bases each). Germline V gene sequence: CDR1 SGHTA, CDR2 FQGTGA. The length of the CDR3 is 15 residues. This CDR3 reads CASRPGLGTGVEQLF. The CDR3, as DNA: TGTGCCAGCAGACCGGGGCTAGGGACCGGGGTTGAGCAGCTCTTC. Using reference TRBV7-3 and TRBJ2-1 for the parts outside the CDR3, the full variable domain is GAGVSQTPSNKVTEKGKYVELRCDPISGHTALYWYRQSLGQGPEFLIYFQGTGAADDSGLPNDRFFAVRPEGSVSTLKIQRTERGDSAVYLCASRPGLGTGVEQLFGPGTRLTVL.

The sample holds many counts of this clonotype. The chain has TRBV5-4 and TRBJ1-4; the D gene is possibly TRBD1 (6 bases). This CDR3 region has 14 residues. Germline CDR1 is SGHNT and CDR2 is YYREEE (reference sequence). V shed 4 bases and J shed 7 bases, with 14 bases lying between them. CDR3 nucleotides: TGTGCCAGCAGCGTCCGGGGGGGCCGTGAAAAACTGTTTTTT. Its protein product is CASSVRGGREKLFF.

At least ten counts were recorded for this clonotype. The gene calls are TRBV19 and TRBJ2-2; 9 nucleotides line up with TRBD1. Germline-derived CDR1 and CDR2 are LNHDA and SQIVND (reference sequence). The CDR3 is 15 residues long. V lost 1 base and J lost 6; bases outside the gene matches: 3. The CDR3 coding sequence is TGTGCCAGTAGTATAGTCACAGGGGGCTCCGGGGAGCTGTTTTTT. Translation: CASSIVTGGSGELFF.

This clonotype was picked up many times. This sequence joins TRBV2 and TRBJ2-5; D gene ambiguous. Per germline, CDR1 SNHLY and CDR2 FYNNEI. The V gene lost 1 base and the J gene lost 5 bases, with 11 bases spanning the gap. CDR3 length: 14 residues. The CDR3 loop is CASSEGYLRETQYF. In nucleotides, the CDR3 is TGTGCCAGCAGTGAAGGGTACCTACGGGAGACCCAGTACTTC.

There are many counts of this clonotype. V gene TRBV3-1 combines with J gene TRBJ2-3; 9 nucleotides match TRBD2. With 6 bases clipped from V and 4 bases from J, the junction kept 5 bases outside the gene matches. The V gene's germline CDR1 is LGHDT and CDR2 YNNKEL (reference sequence). This CDR3 is built from 14 residues. CDR3 protein: CASRPSGVSDTQYF. The DNA for the CDR3 is TGTGCCAGCAGACCTAGCGGGGTCTCAGATACGCAGTATTTT.

The chain uses TRBV6-4 and TRBJ1-3; 7 positions match TRBD1. The J segment lost 4 bases and the V segment lost 5 bases, leaving 8 bases of the junction unmatched. Germline CDR1 MRHNA, CDR2 SNTAGT. The CDR3 extends over 15 amino acids. CDR3 nucleotide sequence: TGTGCCAGCAGTCGAGTCCCGGGACAGGGAAACACCATATATTTT. Protein: CASSRVPGQGNTIYF.

This clonotype was found a few times. The rearrangement links TRBV28 to TRBJ2-3, with 9 nucleotides matching TRBD2. This CDR3 is built from 16 residues. Trimming took 2 bases from V and 2 from J; bases not matched to a gene: 5. Germline loops: CDR1 MDHEN, CDR2 SYDVKM. The CDR3 DNA sequence: TGTGCCAGCAGTTTAGGGCTAGCGGGGTACACAGATACGCAGTATTTT. Translating gives CASSLGLAGYTDTQYF.

In its sample, this clonotype was seen once. Written as DNA, the CDR3 is TGCAGTGCTAGACGCGTACTAGCGGGAGGGTTGAATACGCAGTATTTT. It is translated as CSARRVLAGGLNTQYF. The chain is built from TRBV20-1 and TRBJ2-3; 13 positions agree with TRBD2. This CDR3 has 16 residues. The germline V gene has CDR1 DFQATT and CDR2 SNEGSKA (reference sequence). V shed 2 bases, J shed 7 bases, and the junction held 9 bases outside the gene matches.

The chain joins TRBV29-1 to TRBJ1-1; D remains unclear. The CDR3 totals 11 residues. Germline V gene lookup returns CDR1 SQVTM and CDR2 ANQGSEA. V was cut by 5 bases and J by 10 bases, with 14 bases left in between. DNA for the CDR3: TGCAGCGTTCGGGGTAGCTTAGGAGCTTTCTTT. Its protein product is CSVRGSLGAFF.

The rearrangement uses TRBV20-1 and TRBJ1-1; 8 nucleotides align to TRBD1. The CDR3 has 15 amino acids. With 3 bases clipped from V and 0 bases from J, the junction kept 6 bases outside the gene matches. Germline V CDR1 and CDR2: DFQATT, SNEGSKA (reference sequence). CDR3 in amino acids: CSASGEQGVNTEAFF. CDR3 bases: TGCAGTGCTAGTGGGGAACAGGGGGTGAACACTGAAGCTTTCTTT.

Note on this clonotype: At one end, the junction sequence differs from germline, possibly due to a read error. The chain combines TRBV12-3 or TRBV12-4 with TRBJ1-1; D unresolved. This CDR3 is built from 15 residues. The CDR3 DNA sequence: TGTGCCAGCGGTTTTAAACTAGCGGGGAACACTGAAGCTTTCTTT. It yields the protein CASGFKLAGNTEAFF.

This clonotype was seen ten or more times. The chain carries TRBV5-1 and TRBJ2-5, with D unclear. The germline V gene encodes CDR1 SGHRS and CDR2 YFSETQ. The V end lost 0 bases, the J end lost 4 bases, and 7 bases lay between the germline ends. The CDR3 has 13 residues. The CDR3 sequence is CASSLVGPETQYF. The CDR3 DNA is TGCGCCAGCAGCTTGGTTGGCCCAGAGACCCAGTACTTC. Full variable domain (outside the CDR3, taken from reference TRBV5-1 and TRBJ2-5): KAGVTQTPRYLIKTRGQQVTLSCSPISGHRSVSWYQQTPGQGLQFLFEYFSETQRNKGNFPGRFSGRQFSNSRSEMNVSTLELGDSALYLCASSLVGPETQYFGPGTRLLVL.

The V call is TRBV10-2, the J call TRBJ2-1; D might be TRBD2 (8 bases). CDR1 is WSHSY, CDR2 SAAADI, per germline. Trimming stripped 7 bases from V and 5 bases from J, with 24 bases between. The CDR3 sequence is 17 residues long. CDR3 bases: TGCGCCAGCACCAGGGGGAGCGGGAGTTGGTCTGACAATGAGCAGTTCTTC. Protein sequence: CASTRGSGSWSDNEQFF.

V is TRBV2 and J is TRBJ2-7, with a possible D match to TRBD2 (5 bases). Germline V gene sequence: CDR1 SNHLY, CDR2 FYNNEI. CDR3 size: 11 residues. Trimming removed 11 bases at V and 4 bases at J, with 12 bases between. The CDR3: CAAGRGYEQYF. CDR3 nucleotides: TGTGCCGCTGGCCGGGGATACGAGCAGTACTTC.

This clonotype was found many times. The chain uses TRBV20-1 and TRBJ2-5; 7 positions agree with TRBD1. The CDR3 is 13 residues long. Germline V gives CDR1 DFQATT, CDR2 SNEGSKA (reference sequence). Trimming removed 2 bases from V and 4 bases from J; junction bases left unmatched: 4. The CDR3 sequence is CSARPTGLETQYF. CDR3 DNA: TGCAGTGCTAGACCGACAGGGTTAGAGACCCAGTACTTC.

This clonotype has ten or more counts. The rearrangement joins TRBV20-1 to TRBJ2-3, with TRBD2 identical over 11 bases. CDR3 length: 17 amino acids. CDR1 is DFQATT and CDR2 is SNEGSKA in the germline V gene (reference sequence). V lost 5 bases, J lost 0 bases, and 10 bases stayed unmatched. CDR3 nucleotide sequence: TGCAGTGCTGGGGGCGGGACTAGCGGCGCTAGCACAGATACGCAGTATTTT. Translated, it gives CSAGGGTSGASTDTQYF.

The chain couples TRBV7-9 to TRBJ2-7; 7 positions agree with TRBD1. The trim removed 1 base at V and 3 bases at J, leaving 3 bases unmatched. CDR3 length equals 14 residues. The germline CDR1 and CDR2 sequences are SEHNR and FQNEAQ (reference sequence). DNA of the CDR3: TGTGCCAGCAGCTTAGTAGGGACAGTCTACGAGCAGTACTTC. It codes for CASSLVGTVYEQYF. Filled out from reference TRBV7-9 and TRBJ2-7, the complete variable domain reads DTGVSQNPRHKITKRGQNVTFRCDPISEHNRLYWYRQTLGQGPEFLTYFQNEAQLEKSRLLSDRFSAERPKGSFSTLEIQRTEQGDSAMYLCASSLVGTVYEQYFGPGTRLTVT.

The chain uses TRBV2 and TRBJ2-1; the match to TRBD2 covers 13 bases. V shed 6 bases, J shed 10 bases, and the junction held 6 bases outside the gene matches. The CDR3 is made up of 14 amino acids. Germline V CDR1 and CDR2: SNHLY, FYNNEI. CDR3 protein: CASSILAGGQEQFF. The CDR3 bases are TGTGCCAGCAGCATACTAGCGGGGGGGCAAGAGCAGTTCTTC.

This chain connects TRBV9 to TRBJ2-3; the match to TRBD2 covers 8 bases. CDR3 length equals 16 residues. The V segment lost 0 bases and the J segment 4 bases; nucleotides outside the gene matches: 7. Germline V gene lookup returns CDR1 SGDLS and CDR2 YYNGEE. DNA for the CDR3: TGTGCCAGCAGCGTAGAATACGGGGGGGCCGCAGATACGCAGTATTTT. It encodes CASSVEYGGAADTQYF. Combining the CDR3 with reference TRBV9 and TRBJ2-3 gives the whole variable domain DSGVTQTPKHLITATGQRVTLRCSPRSGDLSVYWYQQSLDQGLQFLIQYYNGEERAKGNILERFSAQQFPDLHSELNLSSLELGDSALYFCASSVEYGGAADTQYFGPGTRLTVL.

There are many counts of this clonotype. The chain combines TRBV7-8 with TRBJ2-3, with D uncertain. The CDR3 contains 17 residues. Deletions cut 6 bases from V and 1 base from J, with 20 bases between. Germline values: CDR1 SGHVS, CDR2 FQNEAQ. CDR3 in amino acids: CASSQPRGPERTDTQYF. The CDR3 DNA sequence: TGTGCCAGCAGTCAGCCCCGAGGTCCTGAACGCACAGATACGCAGTATTTT.